This TCR beta chain was captured by sequencing in a study of cytotoxic CD8 clonotypes in ibrutinib-treated CLL. Libraries were prepared by immunoSEQ multiplex PCR; TCRdb keeps only in-frame clonotypes and omits some of them. The repertoire holds 53,000 or so clones, with approximately 54% as singletons. The CDR3 consists of 13 residues. Looked up from germline, CDR1 is MNHEY and CDR2 is SVGAGI. Deletions cut 6 bases from V and 4 bases from J, with 12 bases between. The source material was PBMCs, sampled at disease progression, from a patient treated with ibrutinib. The chain uses TRBV6-5 and TRBJ1-1; D is perhaps TRBD1 (6 bases). This receptor was taken from a human donor with chronic lymphocytic leukemia. The CDR3 sequence: CASSRTQGTEAFF. CDR3 DNA sequence: TGTGCCAGCAGCCGTACACAGGGCACTGAAGCTTTCTTT.